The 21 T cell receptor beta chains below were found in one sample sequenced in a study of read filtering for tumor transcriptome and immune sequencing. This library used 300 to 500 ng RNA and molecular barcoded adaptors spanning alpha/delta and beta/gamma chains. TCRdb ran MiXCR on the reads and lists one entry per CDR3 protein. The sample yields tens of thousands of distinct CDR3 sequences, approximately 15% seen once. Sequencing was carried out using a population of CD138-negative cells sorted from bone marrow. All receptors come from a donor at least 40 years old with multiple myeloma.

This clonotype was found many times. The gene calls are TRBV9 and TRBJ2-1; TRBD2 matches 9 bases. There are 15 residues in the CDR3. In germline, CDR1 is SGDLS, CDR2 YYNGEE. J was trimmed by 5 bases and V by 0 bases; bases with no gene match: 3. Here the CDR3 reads CASSVGWTSDNEQFF. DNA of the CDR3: TGTGCCAGCAGCGTAGGATGGACTAGCGACAATGAGCAGTTCTTC.

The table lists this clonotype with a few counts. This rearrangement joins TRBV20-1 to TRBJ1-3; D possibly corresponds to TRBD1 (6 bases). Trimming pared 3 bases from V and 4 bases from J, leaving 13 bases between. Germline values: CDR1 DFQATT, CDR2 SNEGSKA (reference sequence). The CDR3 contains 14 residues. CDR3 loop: CSASHRAGGNTIYF. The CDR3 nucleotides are TGCAGTGCTAGCCACAGGGCAGGAGGAAACACCATATATTTT.

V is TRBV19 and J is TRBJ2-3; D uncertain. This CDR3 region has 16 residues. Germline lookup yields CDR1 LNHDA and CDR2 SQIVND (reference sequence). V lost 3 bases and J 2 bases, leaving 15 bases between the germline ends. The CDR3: CASSITISAHTDTQYF. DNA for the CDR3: TGTGCCAGTAGTATTACGATAAGCGCCCACACAGATACGCAGTATTTT.

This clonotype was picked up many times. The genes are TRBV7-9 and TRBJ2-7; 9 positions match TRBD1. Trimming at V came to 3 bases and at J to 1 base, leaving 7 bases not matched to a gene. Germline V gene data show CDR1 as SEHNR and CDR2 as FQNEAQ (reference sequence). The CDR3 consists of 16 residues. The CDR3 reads CASSLGGTGPSYEQYF. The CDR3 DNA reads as TGTGCCAGCAGCTTGGGAGGGACAGGGCCTTCCTACGAGCAGTACTTC.

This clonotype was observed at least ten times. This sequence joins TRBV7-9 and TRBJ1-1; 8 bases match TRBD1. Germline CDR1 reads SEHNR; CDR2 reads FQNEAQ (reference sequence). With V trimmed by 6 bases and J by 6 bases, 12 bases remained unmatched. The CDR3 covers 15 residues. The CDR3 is CASSPITGTGPEAFF. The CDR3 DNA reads TGTGCCAGCAGTCCAATTACCGGGACAGGTCCTGAAGCTTTCTTT.

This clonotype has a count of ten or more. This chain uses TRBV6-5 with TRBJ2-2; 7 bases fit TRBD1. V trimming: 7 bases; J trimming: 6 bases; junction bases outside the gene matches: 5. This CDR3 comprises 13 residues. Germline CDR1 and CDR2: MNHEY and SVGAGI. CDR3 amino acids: CASNPTGPGELFF. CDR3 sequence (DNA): TGTGCCAGCAACCCGACAGGGCCCGGGGAGCTGTTTTTT.

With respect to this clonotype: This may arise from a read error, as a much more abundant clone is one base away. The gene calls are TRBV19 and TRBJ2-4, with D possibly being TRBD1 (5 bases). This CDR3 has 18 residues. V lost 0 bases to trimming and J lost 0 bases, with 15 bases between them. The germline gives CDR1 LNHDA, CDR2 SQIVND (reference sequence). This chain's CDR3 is CASSIDRRQSLAKNIQYF. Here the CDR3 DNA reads TGTGCCAGTAGTATAGATCGAAGACAGTCGCTAGCCAAAAACATTCAGTACTTC.

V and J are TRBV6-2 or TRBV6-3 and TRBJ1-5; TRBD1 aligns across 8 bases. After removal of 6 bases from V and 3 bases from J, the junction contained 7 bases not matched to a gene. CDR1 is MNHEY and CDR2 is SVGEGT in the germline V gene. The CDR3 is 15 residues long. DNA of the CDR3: TGTGCCAGCAGCTCGGACAGGGCGAACAATCAGCCCCAGCATTTT. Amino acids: CASSSDRANNQPQHF.

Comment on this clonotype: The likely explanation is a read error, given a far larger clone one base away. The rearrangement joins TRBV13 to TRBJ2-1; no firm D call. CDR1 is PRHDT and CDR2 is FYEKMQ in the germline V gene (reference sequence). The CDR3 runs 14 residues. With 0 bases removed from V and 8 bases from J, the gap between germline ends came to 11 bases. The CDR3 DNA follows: TGTGCCAGCAGCTTAGGCGGAATCCCCGATGAGCAGTTCTTC. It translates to CASSLGGIPDEQFF.

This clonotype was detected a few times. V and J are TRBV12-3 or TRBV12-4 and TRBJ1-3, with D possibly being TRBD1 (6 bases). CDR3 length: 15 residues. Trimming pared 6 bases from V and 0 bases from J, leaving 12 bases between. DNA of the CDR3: TGTGCCAGCAGCCACGGACAGAACTCTGGAAACACCATATATTTT. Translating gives CASSHGQNSGNTIYF.

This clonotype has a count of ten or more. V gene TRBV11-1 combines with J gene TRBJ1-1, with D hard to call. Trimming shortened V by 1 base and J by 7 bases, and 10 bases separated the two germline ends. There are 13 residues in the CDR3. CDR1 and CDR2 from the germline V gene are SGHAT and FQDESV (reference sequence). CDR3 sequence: CASSLEVYGEAFF. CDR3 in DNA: TGTGCCAGCAGCTTAGAGGTTTACGGTGAAGCTTTCTTT. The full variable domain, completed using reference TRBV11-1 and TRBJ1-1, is EAEVAQSPRYKITEKSQAVAFWCDPISGHATLYWYRQILGQGPELLVQFQDESVVDDSQLPKDRFSAERLKGVDSTLKIQPAELGDSAMYLCASSLEVYGEAFFGQGTRLTVV.

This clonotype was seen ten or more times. The CDR3: CSALLIFSGHAPYEQYF. Written as DNA, the CDR3 is TGCAGTGCTCTGCTTATTTTTAGCGGGCATGCCCCCTACGAGCAGTACTTC. The V gene is TRBV20-1, the J gene TRBJ2-7; 7 bases are shared with TRBD2. The CDR3 is 17 residues long. The germline gives CDR1 DFQATT, CDR2 SNEGSKA (reference sequence). V was pared by 5 bases and J by 2 bases, with 18 bases of the junction left unmatched.

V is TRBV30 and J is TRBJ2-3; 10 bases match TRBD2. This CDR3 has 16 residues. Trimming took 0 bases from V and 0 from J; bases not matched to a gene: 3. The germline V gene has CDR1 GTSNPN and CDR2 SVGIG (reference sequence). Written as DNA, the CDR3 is TGTGCCTGGAGTGTCGGTAGCGGGGGGAGCACAGATACGCAGTATTTT. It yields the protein CAWSVGSGGSTDTQYF.

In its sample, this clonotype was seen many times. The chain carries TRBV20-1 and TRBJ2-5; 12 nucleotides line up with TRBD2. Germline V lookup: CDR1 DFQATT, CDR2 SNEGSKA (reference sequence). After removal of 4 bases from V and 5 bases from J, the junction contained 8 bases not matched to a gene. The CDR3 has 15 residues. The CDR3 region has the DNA TGCAGTGCTAAGCGACTAGCGGGAGCTCGGGAGACCCAGTACTTC. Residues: CSAKRLAGARETQYF.

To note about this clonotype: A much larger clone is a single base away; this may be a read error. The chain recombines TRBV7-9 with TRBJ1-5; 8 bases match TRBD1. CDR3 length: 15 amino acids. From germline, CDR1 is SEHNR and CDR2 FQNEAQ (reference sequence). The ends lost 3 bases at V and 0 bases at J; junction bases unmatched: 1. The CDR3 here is CASSLTGDSNQPQHF. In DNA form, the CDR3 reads TGTGCCAGCAGCTTGACAGGGGATAGCAATCAGCCCCAGCATTTT.

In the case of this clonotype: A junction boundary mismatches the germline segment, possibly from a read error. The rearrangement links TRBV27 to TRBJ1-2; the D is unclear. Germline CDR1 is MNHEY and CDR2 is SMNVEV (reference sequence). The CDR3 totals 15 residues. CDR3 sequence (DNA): TGTGTCAGCAGTAATAAACTACAAGGTAACTATGGCTACACCTTC. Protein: CVSSNKLQGNYGYTF.

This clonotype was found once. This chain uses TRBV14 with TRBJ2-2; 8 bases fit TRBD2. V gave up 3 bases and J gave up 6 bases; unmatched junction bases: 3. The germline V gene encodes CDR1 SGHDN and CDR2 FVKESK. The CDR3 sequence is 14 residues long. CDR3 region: CASSHGLASGELFF. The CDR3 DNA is TGTGCCAGCAGCCACGGACTAGCTTCCGGGGAGCTGTTTTTT.

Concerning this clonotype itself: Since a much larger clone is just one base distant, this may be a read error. The CDR3 sequence is CASSTYRGYSEAFF. CDR3 coding DNA: TGCGCCAGCAGCACGTACAGGGGCTACTCTGAAGCTTTCTTT. The genes are TRBV5-1 and TRBJ1-1; 7 bases are shared with TRBD1. The CDR3 has 14 residues. V was clipped by 4 bases and J by 6 bases; unmatched bases: 9. Germline-derived CDR1 and CDR2 are SGHRS and YFSETQ.

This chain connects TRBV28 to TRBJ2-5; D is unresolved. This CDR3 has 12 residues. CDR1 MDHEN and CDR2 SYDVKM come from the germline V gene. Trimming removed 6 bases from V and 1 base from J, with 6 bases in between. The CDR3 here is CASSSPQETQYF. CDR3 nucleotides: TGTGCCAGCAGCTCGCCCCAAGAGACCCAGTACTTC.

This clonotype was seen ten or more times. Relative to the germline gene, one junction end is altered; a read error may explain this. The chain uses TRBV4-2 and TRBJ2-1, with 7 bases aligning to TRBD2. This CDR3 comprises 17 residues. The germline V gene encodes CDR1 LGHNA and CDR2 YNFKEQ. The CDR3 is CASSQENEGGLSNEQFF. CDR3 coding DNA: TGCGCCAGCAGCCAAGAAAATGAGGGAGGGCTCTCTAATGAGCAGTTCTTC.

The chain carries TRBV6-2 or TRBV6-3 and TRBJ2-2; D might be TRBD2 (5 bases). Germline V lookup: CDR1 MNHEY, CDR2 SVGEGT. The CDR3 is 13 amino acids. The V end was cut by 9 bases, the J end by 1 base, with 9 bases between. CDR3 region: CARREQNTGELFF. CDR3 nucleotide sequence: TGTGCCAGAAGGGAGCAGAACACCGGGGAGCTGTTTTTT.